Following are 20 T cell receptor beta chains from one sample sequenced in a study of a mutant IDH1 vaccine in newly diagnosed glioma. The time point was: week 11, during vaccination. Alongside topical imiquimod, each dose of vaccine comprised 300 ug of mutant IDH1 20-mer peptide. No antigen has been assigned to these receptors. The protocol was immunoSEQ multiplex PCR, while the TCRdb copy is restricted to in-frame clones and leaves out a portion. The table shows 35,000 to 50,000 clones, with roughly 84% occurring only once. The sample was PBMCs, taken from a glioma patient whose treatment included an IDH1 peptide vaccine. Source of these receptors: a man aged 35-49 years with glioma.

The genes are TRBV5-7 and TRBJ1-5; no firm D call. TRBV5-7 is classed as an ORF, of uncertain function. V was shortened by 0 bases and J by 1 base, with 17 bases between the two germline ends. The CDR3 covers 18 residues. For the CDR3, the DNA is TGTGCCAGCAGCTTGGCCGACGGGCCCCGACGGAGCAATCAGCCCCAGCATTTT. It specifies CASSLADGPRRSNQPQHF.

The chain has TRBV6-5 and TRBJ1-2; D gene uncertain. The CDR3 consists of 13 residues. Looked up from germline, CDR1 is MNHEY and CDR2 is SVGAGI. Trimming left V 6 bases short and J 3 bases short, with 11 bases between. The CDR3 nucleotides read TGTGCCAGCAGCCGAGACGGAGACTATGGCTACACCTTC. Translated, it gives CASSRDGDYGYTF.

The chain has TRBV18 and TRBJ2-5; 7 positions agree with TRBD1. Germline V gene data show CDR1 as KGHSH and CDR2 as LQKENI. With 6 bases clipped from V and 1 base from J, the junction kept 5 bases outside the gene matches. The CDR3 is made up of 14 amino acids. CDR3: CASSLGQIQETQYF. As DNA, the CDR3 is TGTGCCAGCTCGCTGGGACAGATCCAAGAGACCCAGTACTTC.

This rearrangement joins TRBV6-5 to TRBJ1-2; D unclear. Trimming stripped 5 bases from V and 1 base from J, with 5 bases between. Germline CDR1 and CDR2: MNHEY and SVGAGI. The CDR3 runs to 12 residues. Here the CDR3 reads CASSGSNYGYTF. CDR3 nucleotide sequence: TGTGCCAGCAGTGGGAGTAACTATGGCTACACCTTC.

The rearrangement joins TRBV5-6 to TRBJ1-6; 8 bases are shared with TRBD1. With V trimmed by 3 bases and J by 10 bases, 6 bases remained unmatched. This CDR3 has 14 residues. CDR1 and CDR2 (germline): SGHDT, YYEEEE. DNA for the CDR3: TGTGCCAGCAGCTCGGGACAGGCCTACTCACCCCTCCACTTT. Its protein product is CASSSGQAYSPLHF.

Sample share makes this clone medium-sized. The chain carries TRBV27 and TRBJ2-2; 12 bases map to TRBD1. In germline, CDR1 is MNHEY, CDR2 SMNVEV (reference sequence). There are 19 residues in the CDR3. Trimming removed 5 bases from V and 5 bases from J; junction bases left unmatched: 15. Here the CDR3 reads CASSSRDRGRLSRTGELFF. The CDR3 DNA reads as TGTGCCAGCAGTAGCCGGGACAGGGGGCGTTTGAGTAGGACCGGGGAGCTGTTTTTT.

J is TRBJ1-3 and V is TRBV18; 7 bases are a match to TRBD1. Germline values: CDR1 KGHSH, CDR2 LQKENI. V shed 2 bases, J shed 4 bases, and the junction held 2 bases outside the gene matches. CDR3 length: 14 amino acids. CDR3 loop: CASSPEGAGNTIYF. The CDR3 nucleotides are TGTGCCAGCTCACCAGAGGGGGCCGGAAACACCATATATTTT.

This clone came up a few times. V gene TRBV10-3 combines with J gene TRBJ2-3, with D possibly matching TRBD2 (6 bases). The V gene's germline CDR1 is ENHRY and CDR2 SYGVKD. The ends were cut back, 8 bases at V and 7 bases at J, with 13 bases in the middle. The CDR3 contains 12 residues. CDR3 sequence: CAIGLRDYTQYF. The DNA of the CDR3 is TGTGCCATCGGGCTGCGGGACTATACGCAGTATTTT.

This rearrangement joins TRBV7-9 to TRBJ1-4, with TRBD1 identical over 7 bases. There are 15 residues in the CDR3. Germline lookup yields CDR1 SEHNR and CDR2 FQNEAQ (reference sequence). Trimming removed 3 bases from V and 4 bases from J; junction bases left unmatched: 5. The CDR3 DNA reads as TGTGCCAGCAGCTTCCTCCGGGACAGTAATGAAAAACTGTTTTTT. It yields the protein CASSFLRDSNEKLFF.

This chain links TRBV5-5 with TRBJ2-3; 7 nucleotides match TRBD1. The CDR3 is 14 residues long. Trimming at V came to 4 bases and at J to 0 bases, leaving 2 bases not matched to a gene. Germline values: CDR1 SGHKS, CDR2 YYEKEE (reference sequence). In nucleotides, the CDR3 is TGTGCCAGCAGCGGGACAGCTAGCACAGATACGCAGTATTTT. This encodes CASSGTASTDTQYF.

Relative to its sample, this clone is medium-sized. J is TRBJ2-7 and V is TRBV5-1; 10 bases map to TRBD1. V lost 2 bases and J lost 3; bases outside the gene matches: 2. CDR3 length: 14 amino acids. Germline assignment: CDR1 SGHRS and CDR2 YFSETQ. CDR3 residues: CASSLRTGGYEQYF. The CDR3 DNA reads as TGCGCCAGCAGCTTACGGACAGGGGGCTACGAGCAGTACTTC.

The rearrangement links TRBV2 to TRBJ2-1, with 8 nucleotides matching TRBD2. There are 16 residues in the CDR3. V lost 7 bases and J lost 3; bases outside the gene matches: 11. Germline V gives CDR1 SNHLY, CDR2 FYNNEI. CDR3 region: CASMTSGAGGYNEQFF. CDR3 DNA: TGTGCCAGCATGACGTCCGGGGCGGGGGGCTACAATGAGCAGTTCTTC.

The chain uses TRBV7-8 and TRBJ1-1; possibly TRBD1 for D (5 bases). The CDR3 runs 15 residues. V dropped 1 base and J dropped 5 bases, with 14 bases sitting between them. Germline V gene lookup returns CDR1 SGHVS and CDR2 FQNEAQ. The CDR3 sequence is CASSLEGREGTEAFF. In nucleotides, the CDR3 is TGTGCCAGCAGCTTAGAAGGCAGGGAAGGGACTGAAGCTTTCTTT.

V usage is TRBV6-5 and J usage is TRBJ2-7; the D gene could be TRBD1 or TRBD2 (5 bases each). V lost 1 base and J lost 1, with 11 bases in between. Germline V gene lookup returns CDR1 MNHEY and CDR2 SVGAGI. This CDR3 spans 15 amino acids. CDR3 region: CASSYFGGGSYEQYF. The CDR3 bases are TGTGCCAGCAGTTACTTCGGTGGGGGTTCCTACGAGCAGTACTTC.

The chain links TRBV5-1 to TRBJ2-3; the match to TRBD2 covers 12 bases. The V gene's germline CDR1 is SGHRS and CDR2 YFSETQ. The CDR3 has 16 amino acids. Unmatched junction bases numbered 5, after V lost 4 bases and J lost 2 bases. CDR3 loop: CASSLGLAGPTDTQYF. DNA of the CDR3: TGCGCCAGCAGCCTGGGACTAGCGGGCCCCACAGATACGCAGTATTTT.

This chain connects TRBV4-1 to TRBJ2-6, with D possibly TRBD2 on 6 matching bases. The germline gives CDR1 MGHRA, CDR2 YSYEKL. Trimming removed 0 bases from V and 1 base from J, with 13 bases in between. The CDR3 is 18 residues long. CDR3 protein: CASSQEEGLGSGANVLTF. In DNA form, the CDR3 reads TGCGCCAGCAGCCAAGAGGAGGGTTTGGGGTCTGGGGCCAACGTCCTGACTTTC.

The V gene is TRBV6-1, the J gene TRBJ1-4; D possibly corresponds to TRBD1 (6 bases). Germline loops: CDR1 MNHNS, CDR2 SASEGT. V shed 3 bases and J shed 6 bases, with 14 bases lying between them. The CDR3 totals 15 residues. The CDR3 nucleotides are TGTGCCAGCAGTGAGGGTTGGGGGCTCGATGAAAAACTGTTTTTT. Its protein product is CASSEGWGLDEKLFF.

This clone occurred a few times. The V call is TRBV5-5, the J call TRBJ1-2, with D perhaps matching TRBD1 (5 bases). CDR1 and CDR2 (germline): SGHKS, YYEKEE (reference sequence). Deletions cut 5 bases from V and 7 bases from J, with 21 bases between. This CDR3 region has 15 residues. The CDR3 region has the DNA TGTGCCAGCAGTCTGGGGGTGGCAGGGCGAATTGGCTACACCTTC. Amino acids: CASSLGVAGRIGYTF.

V gene TRBV5-1 combines with J gene TRBJ1-2, with no clear D. The CDR3 is made up of 11 amino acids. With 4 bases removed from V and 6 bases from J, the gap between germline ends came to 7 bases. Germline CDR1 and CDR2: SGHRS and YFSETQ. CDR3 sequence (DNA): TGCGCCAGCAGCCCGGGTGATGGCTACACCTTC. Amino acid sequence: CASSPGDGYTF.

This clone was recorded once. The CDR3 DNA follows: TGCGCCAGCAGCCAAGTCGCTAGCACAGATACGCAGTATTTT. Amino acid sequence: CASSQVASTDTQYF. The chain uses TRBV4-1 and TRBJ2-3; D remains ambiguous. The V end lost 1 base, the J end lost 0 bases, and 5 bases lay between the germline ends. The CDR3 consists of 14 residues. Germline values: CDR1 MGHRA, CDR2 YSYEKL.